The next 7 T cell receptor beta chains were all read from a single sample in a study of T-cell memory formation after mild COVID-19. TCRdb independently ran MiXCR on the 5' RACE reads; one entry per CDR3 protein. The sample yields about 110,000 distinct CDR3 sequences, about an eighth seen once. The sequencing sample was made of PBMCs or a T cell subset sorted from them (not recorded which). These receptors came from a man aged 18 to 30 who had mild COVID-19 (a few samples of this study predate the infection). Cell type and time point are not known.

CDR3 sequence (DNA): TGTGCCAGCAGCCAGGACAGGGTGGGCATGAACACTGAAGCTTTCTTT. This translates into CASSQDRVGMNTEAFF. The V and J genes are TRBV7-6 and TRBJ1-1; 8 nucleotides line up with TRBD1. The CDR3 sequence is 16 residues long. The J segment lost 0 bases and the V segment lost 5 bases, leaving 8 bases of the junction unmatched. CDR1 is SGHVS, CDR2 FNYEAQ, per germline.

This clonotype came up a few times. This chain joins TRBV20-1 and TRBJ2-1, with TRBD1 matching 12 bases. With 0 bases clipped from V and 7 bases from J, the junction kept 7 bases outside the gene matches. The CDR3 loop spans 16 amino acids. Per germline, CDR1 DFQATT and CDR2 SNEGSKA (reference sequence). CDR3 in amino acids: CSARDRGTGGLNEQFF. CDR3 nucleotides: TGCAGTGCTAGAGATCGGGGGACAGGGGGCTTGAATGAGCAGTTCTTC.

V is TRBV6-5 and J is TRBJ1-1; tentatively, D is TRBD1 (5 bases). The V gene's germline CDR1 is MNHEY and CDR2 SVGAGI. The CDR3 has 14 residues. V was pared by 6 bases and J by 5 bases, with 16 bases between. CDR3 nucleotide sequence: TGTGCCAGCAGCTGGGTAGGGGTGGTGACTGAAGCTTTCTTT. This translates into CASSWVGVVTEAFF.

The rearrangement uses TRBV15 and TRBJ1-4; 7 positions agree with TRBD1. The CDR3 consists of 14 residues. V shed 3 bases, J shed 7 bases, and the junction held 5 bases outside the gene matches. The germline gives CDR1 LNHNV, CDR2 YYDKDF (reference sequence). CDR3 in amino acids: CATSRDRRGEKLFF. CDR3 bases: TGTGCCACCAGCAGGGACAGGCGTGGTGAAAAACTGTTTTTT.

The sample holds a few counts of this clonotype. The genes are TRBV7-9 and TRBJ2-5; D may be TRBD1 (5 bases). Germline values: CDR1 SEHNR, CDR2 FQNEAQ (reference sequence). The CDR3 contains 13 residues. Deletions cut 6 bases from V and 5 bases from J, with 13 bases between. CDR3 protein: CASRTGFPETQYF. For the CDR3, the DNA is TGTGCCAGCAGAACAGGCTTCCCGGAGACCCAGTACTTC.

The chain combines TRBV7-9 with TRBJ2-3; TRBD2 agrees at 7 bases. CDR1 is SEHNR, CDR2 FQNEAQ, per germline (reference sequence). The CDR3 spans 14 residues. V was pared by 6 bases and J by 6 bases, with 9 bases of the junction left unmatched. In nucleotides, the CDR3 is TGTGCCAGCAGGTCCGGGGGGACCGGGGATACGCAGTATTTT. It encodes CASRSGGTGDTQYF.

There are a few counts of this clonotype. This sequence joins TRBV4-1 and TRBJ2-5; 7 nucleotides match TRBD2. Germline CDR1 MGHRA, CDR2 YSYEKL. This CDR3 has 14 amino acids. The trim removed 4 bases at V and 1 base at J, leaving 3 bases unmatched. The CDR3 nucleotides are TGCGCCAGCAGCCGGCGGGGGTCCCAAGAGACCCAGTACTTC. Its translation is CASSRRGSQETQYF.